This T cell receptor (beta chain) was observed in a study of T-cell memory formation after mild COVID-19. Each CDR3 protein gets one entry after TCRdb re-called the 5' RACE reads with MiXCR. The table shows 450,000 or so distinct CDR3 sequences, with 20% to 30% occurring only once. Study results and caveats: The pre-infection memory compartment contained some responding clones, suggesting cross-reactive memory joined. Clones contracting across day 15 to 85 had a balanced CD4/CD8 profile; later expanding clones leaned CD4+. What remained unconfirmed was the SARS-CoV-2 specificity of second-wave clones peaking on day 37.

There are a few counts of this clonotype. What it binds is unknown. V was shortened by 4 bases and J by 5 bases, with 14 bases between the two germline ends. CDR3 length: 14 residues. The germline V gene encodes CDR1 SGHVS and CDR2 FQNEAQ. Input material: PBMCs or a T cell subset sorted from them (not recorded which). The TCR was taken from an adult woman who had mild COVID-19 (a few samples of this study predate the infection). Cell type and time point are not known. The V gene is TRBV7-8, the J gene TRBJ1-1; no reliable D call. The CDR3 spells CASSSMTVVTEAFF. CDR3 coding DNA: TGTGCCAGCAGCTCTATGACGGTTGTGACTGAAGCTTTCTTT.